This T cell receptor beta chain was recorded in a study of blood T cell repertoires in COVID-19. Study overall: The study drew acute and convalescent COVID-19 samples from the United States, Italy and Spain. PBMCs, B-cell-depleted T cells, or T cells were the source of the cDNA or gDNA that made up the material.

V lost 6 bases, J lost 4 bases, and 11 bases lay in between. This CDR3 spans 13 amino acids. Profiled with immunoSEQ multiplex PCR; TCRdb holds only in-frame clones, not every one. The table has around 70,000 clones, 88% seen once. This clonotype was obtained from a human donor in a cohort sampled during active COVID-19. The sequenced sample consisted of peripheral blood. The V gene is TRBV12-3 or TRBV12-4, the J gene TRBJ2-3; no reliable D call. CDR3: CASSPSVPDTQYF. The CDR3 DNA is TGTGCCAGCAGCCCATCGGTGCCAGATACGCAGTATTTT.